The 16 T cell receptor beta chains presented below share a single source sample, sequenced in a study of cytomegalovirus exposure and HLA in healthy donors (dated by TCRdb to the late 2010s). Receptor amplification or capture employed the immunoSEQ multiplex PCR assay. A mixture of 60 forward primers for TCR Vbeta segments and 13 reverse primers for TCR Jbeta segments was used in the multiplex PCR. Drawn from immuneACCESS, this table holds only the in-frame rearrangements with V and J called that TCRdb kept. Clones are partly lost; checked studies trace under half to an unresolved V gene and leave the rest unexplained. For this sample the table gives under 200,000 clones, of which 75% to 85% were detected only once. Of the sample, about 2.5% is held by the ten largest clones. The sample taken for sequencing was PBMCs. The receptor set was obtained from a woman aged 50 to 60 in good health and CMV-seronegative.

Worth noting for this clone: The junction differs from germline at one of its ends, possibly a read error. The rearrangement joins TRBV7-9 to TRBJ1-5, with D possibly being TRBD1 (5 bases). There are 15 residues in the CDR3. CDR1 is SEHNR, CDR2 FQNEAQ, per germline (reference sequence). CDR3 coding DNA: TGTTCCAGCAGCTGGGGCCTCGGGAGCAATCAGCCCCAGCATTTT. Amino acids: CSSSWGLGSNQPQHF.

CDR3 in DNA: TGTGCCACCAGCAGATACAGACAGGGGGCTAGCTATGGCTACACCTTC. Its protein is CATSRYRQGASYGYTF. The rearrangement joins TRBV15 to TRBJ1-2; 10 bases align to TRBD1. CDR3 size: 16 residues. V was clipped by 2 bases and J by 4 bases; unmatched bases: 7. The germline gives CDR1 LNHNV, CDR2 YYDKDF (reference sequence). The full variable domain, in which reference TRBV15 and TRBJ1-2 provide the parts outside the CDR3, is DAMVIQNPRYQVTQFGKPVTLSCSQTLNHNVMYWYQQKSSQAPKLLFHYYDKDFNNEADTPDNFQSRRPNTSFCFLDIRSPGLGDTAMYLCATSRYRQGASYGYTFGSGTRLTVV.

The chain recombines TRBV5-1 with TRBJ2-2; 7 bases are a match to TRBD1. CDR3 length equals 14 residues. V gave up 0 bases and J gave up 4 bases; unmatched junction bases: 0. The germline gives CDR1 SGHRS, CDR2 YFSETQ. The CDR3 here is CASSLAGGTGELFF. Written as DNA, the CDR3 is TGCGCCAGCAGCTTGGCAGGGGGCACCGGGGAGCTGTTTTTT.

This clone was seen a single time. V gene TRBV28 combines with J gene TRBJ2-7; 9 nucleotides agree with TRBD1. V dropped 3 bases and J dropped 5; count of bases not matched to a gene: 8. CDR3 length equals 15 residues. Germline-derived CDR1 and CDR2 are MDHEN and SYDVKM. The CDR3 here is CASSFDGTGFNEQYF. CDR3 nucleotide sequence: TGTGCCAGCAGTTTTGACGGGACAGGGTTCAACGAGCAGTACTTC. Together with reference TRBV28 and TRBJ2-7, the CDR3 gives the full variable domain: DVKVTQSSRYLVKRTGEKVFLECVQDMDHENMFWYRQDPGLGLRLIYFSYDVKMKEKGDIPEGYSVSREKKERFSLILESASTNQTSMYLCASSFDGTGFNEQYFGPGTRLTVT.

The V call is TRBV6-6, the J call TRBJ1-2; the match to TRBD1 covers 7 bases. The germline V gene has CDR1 MNHNY and CDR2 SVGAGI (reference sequence). The CDR3 sequence is 15 residues long. After removal of 5 bases from V and 8 bases from J, the junction contained 14 bases not matched to a gene. The CDR3 bases are TGTGCCAGCAGTACGACAGGGTCAGGGGCCACGGGCTACACCTTC. Translation: CASSTTGSGATGYTF.

CDR3 coding DNA: TGTGCCAGCAGTGAATTGGGGGGGTTCACCTACAATGAGCAGTTCTTC. It codes for CASSELGGFTYNEQFF. The chain carries TRBV2 and TRBJ2-1; 7 bases are a match to TRBD2. The germline CDR1 and CDR2 sequences are SNHLY and FYNNEI. This CDR3 has 16 residues. The trim removed 2 bases at V and 2 bases at J, leaving 6 bases unmatched. The whole variable domain, remainder taken from reference TRBV2 and TRBJ2-1, is EPEVTQTPSHQVTQMGQEVILRCVPISNHLYFYWYRQILGQKVEFLVSFYNNEISEKSEIFDDQFSVERPDGSNFTLKIRSTKLEDSAMYFCASSELGGFTYNEQFFGPGTRLTVL.

V usage is TRBV14 and J usage is TRBJ1-3; 7 bases map to TRBD1. Germline CDR1 SGHDN, CDR2 FVKESK. V dropped 6 bases and J dropped 3; count of bases not matched to a gene: 8. The CDR3 loop spans 15 amino acids. The CDR3 reads CASRPEDRFGNTIYF. The CDR3 region has the DNA TGTGCCAGCAGACCCGAGGACAGGTTTGGAAACACCATATATTTT.

This sequence joins TRBV10-2 and TRBJ1-6; D uncertain. Deletions cut 4 bases from V and 9 bases from J, with 10 bases between. Germline V gene sequence: CDR1 WSHSY, CDR2 SAAADI. This CDR3 has 13 amino acids. Written as DNA, the CDR3 is TGCGCCAGCAGTGGGTCTGAGAGTTCACCCCTCCACTTT. Its translation: CASSGSESSPLHF.

With respect to this clone: This same CDR3 is encoded by further DNA sequences in the sample. The rearrangement uses TRBV7-9 and TRBJ1-4; 8 bases align to TRBD1. Germline assignment: CDR1 SEHNR and CDR2 FQNEAQ (reference sequence). The V and J ends lost 1 base and 5 bases, in that order; junction bases with no gene match: 3. The length of the CDR3 is 15 residues. The CDR3 loop is CASSLEGTGNEKLFF. The CDR3 DNA follows: TGTGCCAGCAGCTTAGAGGGGACAGGCAATGAAAAACTGTTTTTT.

CDR3 nucleotide sequence: TGTGCCAGCAGTGTCGGGACAGGCGTCACCGGGGAGCTGTTTTTT. This gives the protein CASSVGTGVTGELFF. The rearrangement links TRBV25-1 to TRBJ2-2; 8 bases agree with TRBD1. CDR3 length equals 15 residues. The V gene end was trimmed by 4 bases and the J gene end by 4 bases; junction bases not matched to a gene: 5. Germline CDR1 and CDR2: MGHDK and SYGVNS.

This clone was detected a few times. This chain connects TRBV7-2 to TRBJ2-4, with a tentative D call TRBD2 (5 bases). CDR1 SGHTA and CDR2 FQGNSA come from the germline V gene. CDR3 length equals 12 residues. Trimming cost V 2 bases and J 12 bases, with 11 bases left between them. CDR3 sequence: CASSLTRADQYF. The CDR3, as DNA: TGTGCCAGCAGCTTAACCCGAGCGGATCAGTACTTC.

This clone was seen a handful of times. The CDR3 protein is CASSQDPGEYSYEQYF. The CDR3 region has the DNA TGCGCCAGCAGCCAAGATCCGGGGGAATATTCCTACGAGCAGTACTTC. J is TRBJ2-7 and V is TRBV4-3; D perhaps matches TRBD2 (6 bases). With 0 bases removed from V and 1 base from J, the gap between germline ends came to 13 bases. Germline loops: CDR1 LGHNA, CDR2 YSLEER. There are 16 residues in the CDR3.

The chain links TRBV2 to TRBJ1-6, with TRBD1 as a possible D gene (6 bases). This CDR3 region has 15 residues. Germline CDR1 and CDR2: SNHLY and FYNNEI. The ends were cut back, 6 bases at V and 7 bases at J, with 16 bases in the middle. The chain's CDR3 is CASSPGTQRNSPLHF. CDR3 nucleotide sequence: TGTGCCAGCAGCCCCGGGACACAACGAAATTCACCCCTCCACTTT. The entire variable domain, with the rest obtained from reference TRBV2 and TRBJ1-6, is as follows: EPEVTQTPSHQVTQMGQEVILRCVPISNHLYFYWYRQILGQKVEFLVSFYNNEISEKSEIFDDQFSVERPDGSNFTLKIRSTKLEDSAMYFCASSPGTQRNSPLHFGNGTRLTVT.

V usage is TRBV15 and J usage is TRBJ1-5; the D gene is possibly TRBD1 (6 bases). This CDR3 comprises 15 residues. Germline V gene sequence: CDR1 LNHNV, CDR2 YYDKDF (reference sequence). Trimming pared 2 bases from V and 0 bases from J, leaving 8 bases between. The CDR3 bases are TGTGCCACCAGCAGACAGGGGAATAGCAATCAGCCCCAGCATTTT. As protein: CATSRQGNSNQPQHF.

V is TRBV20-1 and J is TRBJ1-1; 7 bases are a match to TRBD1. V was clipped by 7 bases and J by 3 bases; unmatched bases: 2. This CDR3 has 11 residues. Germline CDR1 DFQATT, CDR2 SNEGSKA (reference sequence). This CDR3 is CSVQGDTEAFF. CDR3 nucleotides: TGCAGTGTTCAGGGGGACACTGAAGCTTTCTTT.

The chain joins TRBV2 to TRBJ2-2; 11 nucleotides line up with TRBD2. J lost 0 bases, V lost 11 bases, and 11 bases had no gene match. CDR1 is SNHLY and CDR2 is FYNNEI in the germline V gene. The length of the CDR3 is 17 residues. CDR3 sequence (DNA): TGTGCCGGGACCCATACTAGCGGGGGAGCGAACACCGGGGAGCTGTTTTTT. Translation: CAGTHTSGGANTGELFF.